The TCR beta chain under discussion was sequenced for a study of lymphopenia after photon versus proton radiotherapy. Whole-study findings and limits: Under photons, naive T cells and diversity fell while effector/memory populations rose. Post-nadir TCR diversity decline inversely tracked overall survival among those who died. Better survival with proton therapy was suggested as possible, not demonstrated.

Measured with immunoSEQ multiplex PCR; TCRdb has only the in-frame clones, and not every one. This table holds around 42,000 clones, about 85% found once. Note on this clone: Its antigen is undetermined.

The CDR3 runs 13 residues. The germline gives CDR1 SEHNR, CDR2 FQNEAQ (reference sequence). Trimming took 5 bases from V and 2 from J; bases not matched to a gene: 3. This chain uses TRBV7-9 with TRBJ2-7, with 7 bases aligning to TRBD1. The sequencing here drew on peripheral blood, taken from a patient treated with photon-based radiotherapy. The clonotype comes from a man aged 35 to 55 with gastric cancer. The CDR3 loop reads CASSQTGTYEQYF. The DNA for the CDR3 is TGTGCCAGCAGCCAGACAGGGACCTACGAGCAGTACTTC.